One and the same sample provided the 30 T cell receptor beta chains below, sequenced in a study of identical twins. In TCRdb, the 5' RACE reads were re-called with MiXCR into one record per CDR3 protein. Among roughly 230,000 distinct CDR3 sequences, approximately 8.3% were seen once, and the ten largest hold less than 4%. These data were also filed under a second study, of yellow fever vaccine responses in identical twins.

Sequenced: CD8+ T cells sorted from blood. The receptor source for this set is a woman in her late teens or twenties in good health.

The genes are TRBV7-9 and TRBJ2-7; D possibly corresponds to TRBD2 (6 bases). Per the germline V gene, CDR1 is SEHNR and CDR2 is FQNEAQ (reference sequence). The CDR3 runs 13 residues. V was cut by 4 bases and J by 3 bases, with 10 bases left in between. The CDR3: CASSSGTVYEQYF. The CDR3 region has the DNA TGTGCCAGCAGCTCCGGGACTGTCTACGAGCAGTACTTC.

The table lists this clonotype with many counts. The chain links TRBV6-1 to TRBJ2-1; 13 positions match TRBD2. There are 15 residues in the CDR3. The ends lost 8 bases at V and 7 bases at J; junction bases unmatched: 8. From germline, CDR1 is MNHNS and CDR2 SASEGT. This CDR3 is CASAPGLAGPNEQFF. DNA for the CDR3: TGTGCCAGCGCCCCGGGACTAGCGGGACCAAATGAGCAGTTCTTC.

This chain connects TRBV5-1 to TRBJ2-3; TRBD1 matches at 7 bases. CDR3 length equals 16 residues. Losses at the gene ends were 1 base for V and 5 bases for J; bases not matched to a gene: 10. Looked up from germline, CDR1 is SGHRS and CDR2 is YFSETQ. The CDR3 sequence: CASSLSLGQGEDTQYF. In DNA, the CDR3 is TGCGCCAGCAGCTTGAGCCTCGGTCAGGGGGAAGATACGCAGTATTTT.

This clonotype was found many times. The chain combines TRBV5-1 with TRBJ2-7; weak D call: TRBD2 (5 bases). V was shortened by 4 bases and J by 5 bases, with 10 bases between the two germline ends. This CDR3 spans 12 amino acids. Looked up from germline, CDR1 is SGHRS and CDR2 is YFSETQ. The CDR3 DNA follows: TGCGCCAGCAGCCAGCCCGGGGACGAGCAGTACTTC. It yields the protein CASSQPGDEQYF.

V is TRBV21-1 and J is TRBJ2-7. TRBV21-1 is designated a pseudogene. CDR3 length equals 15 residues. CDR3 in DNA: TGTGCCAGCAGCAAAGAAGACGGAAGAACCTACGAGCAGTACTTC. Protein sequence: CASSKEDGRTYEQYF.

This clonotype came up many times. The genes are TRBV29-1 and TRBJ2-5; unclear D gene. The CDR3 has 14 residues. In germline, CDR1 is SQVTM, CDR2 ANQGSEA. The V gene lost 4 bases and the J gene lost 2 bases, with 14 bases spanning the gap. The CDR3 here is CSVVPDGSQETQYF. CDR3 bases: TGCAGCGTTGTGCCCGATGGGTCGCAAGAGACCCAGTACTTC.

This clonotype came up a few times. The chain joins TRBV5-1 to TRBJ2-1, with TRBD2 matching 15 bases. CDR3 length: 16 residues. The V gene's germline CDR1 is SGHRS and CDR2 YFSETQ. Losses at the gene ends were 3 bases for V and 8 bases for J; bases not matched to a gene: 6. The CDR3 DNA is TGCGCCAGCAGCTCCCAGGGACTAGCGGGAGGCGATGAGCAGTTCTTC. It translates to CASSSQGLAGGDEQFF.

This clonotype was observed a few times. The chain joins TRBV7-8 to TRBJ2-2, with D possibly matching TRBD1 (5 bases). The V end lost 2 bases, the J end lost 2 bases, and 9 bases lay between the germline ends. The CDR3 has 15 residues. Germline V gene lookup returns CDR1 SGHVS and CDR2 FQNEAQ. The chain's CDR3 is CASSLRQTNTGELFF. CDR3 in DNA: TGTGCCAGCAGCTTACGACAGACTAACACCGGGGAGCTGTTTTTT.

J is TRBJ2-3 and V is TRBV2; tentatively, D is TRBD1 or TRBD2 (6 bases each). V dropped 0 bases and J dropped 4 bases, with 14 bases sitting between them. The CDR3 spans 16 residues. In germline, CDR1 is SNHLY, CDR2 FYNNEI. CDR3 amino acids: CASSEAQGWGADTQYF. DNA for the CDR3: TGTGCCAGCAGTGAAGCGCAGGGGTGGGGGGCAGATACGCAGTATTTT. Full variable domain (missing parts from reference TRBV2 and TRBJ2-3): EPEVTQTPSHQVTQMGQEVILRCVPISNHLYFYWYRQILGQKVEFLVSFYNNEISEKSEIFDDQFSVERPDGSNFTLKIRSTKLEDSAMYFCASSEAQGWGADTQYFGPGTRLTVL.

The sample holds many counts of this clonotype. The chain couples TRBV11-2 to TRBJ2-1; 11 positions agree with TRBD2. This CDR3 comprises 16 residues. Germline loops: CDR1 SGHAT, CDR2 FQNNGV. Trimming at V came to 5 bases and at J to 1 base, leaving 4 bases not matched to a gene. CDR3 sequence (DNA): TGTGCCAGCAGCCCACTAGCGGGGGTTTCCTACAATGAGCAGTTCTTC. Its translation: CASSPLAGVSYNEQFF.

The J gene is TRBJ1-5, the V gene TRBV9, with TRBD1 matching over 11 bases. V dropped 2 bases and J dropped 7; count of bases not matched to a gene: 2. The CDR3 extends over 14 amino acids. Germline V gene lookup returns CDR1 SGDLS and CDR2 YYNGEE. The CDR3 here is CASSVGQGAQPQHF. CDR3 nucleotide sequence: TGTGCCAGCAGCGTCGGACAGGGGGCCCAGCCCCAGCATTTT.

The chain combines TRBV4-3 with TRBJ1-6; D ambiguous. The CDR3 spans 18 residues. Trimming stripped 0 bases from V and 9 bases from J, with 21 bases between. Per germline, CDR1 LGHNA and CDR2 YSLEER. CDR3 region: CASSQDPSSTNLGSPLHF. CDR3 nucleotides: TGCGCCAGCAGCCAAGATCCCAGTTCCACCAACCTGGGTTCACCCCTCCACTTT.

This rearrangement joins TRBV7-8 to TRBJ2-1; D perhaps matches TRBD1 (6 bases). V lost 2 bases, J lost 13 bases, and 12 bases lay in between. The CDR3 is 12 amino acids. Looked up from germline, CDR1 is SGHVS and CDR2 is FQNEAQ. The CDR3 bases are TGTGCCAGCAGCTTAACGCTGACAGGACAGTTCTTC. As protein: CASSLTLTGQFF.

This chain connects TRBV5-5 to TRBJ2-7; D tentatively fits TRBD1 or TRBD2 (5 bases each). The CDR3 loop spans 15 amino acids. The germline gives CDR1 SGHKS, CDR2 YYEKEE (reference sequence). Trimming cost V 2 bases and J 9 bases, with 21 bases left between them. The CDR3 region has the DNA TGTGCCAGCAGCTTCGGTTCCGGGGCAGCCGAACCGCAGTACTTC. It yields the protein CASSFGSGAAEPQYF.

V is TRBV20-1 and J is TRBJ2-3, with D tentatively TRBD2 (9 bases). The length of the CDR3 is 18 residues. CDR1 is DFQATT and CDR2 is SNEGSKA in the germline V gene (reference sequence). V lost 6 bases to trimming and J lost 1 base, with 26 bases between them. CDR3 sequence reads: CSARTGLSGGLRTDTQYF. CDR3 sequence (DNA): TGCAGTGCAAGGACAGGGTTAAGCGGGGGGCTTCGCACAGATACGCAGTATTTT.

This clonotype has a count of ten or more. The rearrangement links TRBV27 to TRBJ2-7, with D maybe TRBD1 (5 bases). Trimming pared 1 base from V and 0 bases from J, leaving 7 bases between. Germline CDR1 is MNHEY and CDR2 is SMNVEV (reference sequence). This CDR3 comprises 14 residues. The CDR3 sequence: CASSLFDSSYEQYF. DNA of the CDR3: TGTGCCAGCAGTTTATTTGACAGCTCCTACGAGCAGTACTTC.

The chain carries TRBV20-1 and TRBJ2-7, with D hard to call. Germline V gene data show CDR1 as DFQATT and CDR2 as SNEGSKA (reference sequence). This CDR3 has 10 residues. Trimming cost V 4 bases and J 3 bases, with 4 bases left between them. The CDR3 protein is CSAKGYEQYF. The CDR3 DNA follows: TGCAGTGCTAAGGGCTACGAGCAGTACTTC.

The chain carries TRBV27 and TRBJ2-5; D may be TRBD1 (8 bases). V shed 6 bases and J shed 4 bases, with 15 bases lying between them. The germline V gene encodes CDR1 MNHEY and CDR2 SMNVEV (reference sequence). The length of the CDR3 is 14 residues. CDR3 bases: TGTGCCAGCAGCCTAAACAGGGGGGGAGAGACCCAGTACTTC. Amino acids: CASSLNRGGETQYF.

In this sample, this clonotype turned up a few times. The chain uses TRBV11-2 and TRBJ2-5; D is possibly TRBD2 (7 bases). The germline V and J ends were trimmed by 1 base and 4 bases, with 13 bases remaining between them. Germline assignment: CDR1 SGHAT and CDR2 FQNNGV. CDR3 length equals 15 residues. The CDR3 is CASSLVGGARETQYF. The CDR3 nucleotides are TGTGCCAGCAGCTTAGTAGGGGGGGCGCGAGAGACCCAGTACTTC.

The V gene is TRBV28, the J gene TRBJ2-7, with TRBD2 matching 15 bases. This CDR3 contains 17 residues. V shed 8 bases, J shed 5 bases, and the junction held 13 bases outside the gene matches. Germline V CDR1 and CDR2: MDHEN, SYDVKM. DNA for the CDR3: TGTGCCAGCGCGACGGGACTAGCGGGAGGAGTTTCCCACGAGCAGTACTTC. It yields the protein CASATGLAGGVSHEQYF. Full variable domain (missing parts from reference TRBV28 and TRBJ2-7): DVKVTQSSRYLVKRTGEKVFLECVQDMDHENMFWYRQDPGLGLRLIYFSYDVKMKEKGDIPEGYSVSREKKERFSLILESASTNQTSMYLCASATGLAGGVSHEQYFGPGTRLTVT.

The chain carries TRBV11-3 and TRBJ1-1; TRBD1 is a possible D gene (5 bases). The V gene's germline CDR1 is SGHNT and CDR2 YENEEA. This CDR3 has 16 amino acids. Trimming shortened V by 2 bases and J by 5 bases, and 18 bases separated the two germline ends. In DNA form, the CDR3 reads TGTGCCAGCAGCTTAAACTCAGGGTTGGGGGAAACTGAAGCTTTCTTT. Translation gives CASSLNSGLGETEAFF. Full variable domain (missing parts from reference TRBV11-3 and TRBJ1-1): EAGVVQSPRYKIIEKKQPVAFWCNPISGHNTLYWYLQNLGQGPELLIRYENEEAVDDSQLPKDRFSAERLKGVDSTLKIQPAELGDSAVYLCASSLNSGLGETEAFFGQGTRLTVV.

The table lists this clonotype with many counts. This chain uses TRBV20-1 with TRBJ2-7; 10 positions agree with TRBD2. V shed 2 bases, J shed 6 bases, and the junction held 13 bases outside the gene matches. Germline CDR1 DFQATT, CDR2 SNEGSKA (reference sequence). There are 16 residues in the CDR3. This chain's CDR3 is CSARQLAGTIFAEQYF. The CDR3 DNA follows: TGCAGTGCTAGACAACTAGCGGGAACTATATTTGCCGAGCAGTACTTC.

This clonotype has a handful of counts. CDR3 sequence (DNA): TGTGCCAGCAGCTCTGGGAACAGGGCTGCGTCAGATACGCAGTATTTT. Translation gives CASSSGNRAASDTQYF. The rearrangement joins TRBV7-9 to TRBJ2-3, with D tentatively TRBD1 (6 bases). Per the germline V gene, CDR1 is SEHNR and CDR2 is FQNEAQ (reference sequence). Trimming left V 4 bases short and J 4 bases short, with 18 bases between. The length of the CDR3 is 16 residues.

In this sample, this clonotype turned up a few times. The V call is TRBV27, the J call TRBJ2-1; 9 bases line up with TRBD2. V gave up 0 bases and J gave up 4 bases; unmatched junction bases: 1. This CDR3 has 15 amino acids. Per the germline V gene, CDR1 is MNHEY and CDR2 is SMNVEV (reference sequence). This CDR3 reads CASSLSLAGYNEQFF. In DNA form, the CDR3 reads TGTGCCAGCAGTTTATCCCTAGCGGGGTACAATGAGCAGTTCTTC.

This clonotype was recorded a few times. The J gene is TRBJ2-7, the V gene TRBV11-2; 8 bases agree with TRBD1. The CDR3 totals 14 residues. Germline V gives CDR1 SGHAT, CDR2 FQNNGV. V dropped 1 base and J dropped 7; count of bases not matched to a gene: 6. The CDR3 reads CASSLGQGATEQYF. In DNA, the CDR3 is TGTGCCAGCAGCTTAGGGCAGGGGGCAACGGAGCAGTACTTC.

This clonotype came up a few times. This chain joins TRBV10-1 and TRBJ1-4; D gene ambiguous. The germline V gene encodes CDR1 WNHNN and CDR2 SYGVQD (reference sequence). Trimming stripped 8 bases from V and 5 bases from J, with 12 bases between. This CDR3 has 13 residues. CDR3 bases: TGCGCCAGCGAGAAAGGACTAAATGAAAAACTGTTTTTT. Its protein is CASEKGLNEKLFF.

V usage is TRBV2 and J usage is TRBJ2-7, with TRBD2 matching over 7 bases. Unmatched junction bases numbered 1, after V lost 6 bases and J lost 2 bases. CDR1 SNHLY and CDR2 FYNNEI come from the germline V gene. The CDR3 length is 12 residues. The CDR3 spells CASRAGAYEQYF. CDR3 DNA sequence: TGTGCCAGCAGGGCGGGGGCCTACGAGCAGTACTTC.

This chain connects TRBV12-3 or TRBV12-4 to TRBJ2-3; TRBD2 agrees at 10 bases. J was trimmed by 5 bases and V by 3 bases; bases with no gene match: 8. This CDR3 region has 16 residues. The CDR3 DNA is TGTGCCAGCAGTTTCCCCAGCGGGGGGGCCGAAGATACGCAGTATTTT. Its protein is CASSFPSGGAEDTQYF.

This clonotype came up a few times. This rearrangement joins TRBV27 to TRBJ2-7; 8 nucleotides line up with TRBD1. The V segment lost 3 bases and the J segment 6 bases; nucleotides outside the gene matches: 4. The CDR3 loop spans 13 amino acids. From germline, CDR1 is MNHEY and CDR2 SMNVEV (reference sequence). CDR3 DNA sequence: TGTGCCAGCAGTTTCGGACAGGGCGGCGAGCAGTACTTC. Protein sequence: CASSFGQGGEQYF.

This clonotype occurred a few times. The rearrangement links TRBV6-6 to TRBJ2-7; a weak D match, TRBD2 (5 bases). The CDR3 is 13 residues long. The ends were cut back, 1 base at V and 6 bases at J, with 10 bases in the middle. Germline CDR1 and CDR2: MNHNY and SVGAGI (reference sequence). CDR3 amino acids: CASSYFVEGEQYF. The CDR3 DNA reads as TGTGCCAGCAGTTACTTCGTCGAGGGCGAGCAGTACTTC.